These 32 T cell receptor beta chains came from one sample sequenced in a study of read filtering for tumor transcriptome and immune sequencing. This library used roughly 0.4 ug RNA and molecular barcoded adaptors spanning alpha/delta and beta/gamma chains. TCRdb re-analysed the reads in MiXCR, keeping a single row per CDR3 protein. Among about 45,000 distinct CDR3 sequences listed, 20% were seen once. Sequencing was carried out using a population of CD138-negative cells sorted from bone marrow. The receptors here all came from a donor aged 40 or older with multiple myeloma.

J is TRBJ2-1 and V is TRBV6-1; 9 bases match TRBD2. The CDR3 has 14 amino acids. Unmatched junction bases numbered 5, after V lost 4 bases and J lost 7 bases. Germline V lookup: CDR1 MNHNS, CDR2 SASEGT. The CDR3 reads CASSVSGSPNEQFF. Here the CDR3 DNA reads TGTGCCAGCAGTGTTAGCGGGAGCCCGAATGAGCAGTTCTTC.

This clonotype was seen only once. With only one base between it and a far larger clone, this is likely a read error. This rearrangement joins TRBV6-1 to TRBJ2-7, with D unresolved. Trimming pared 6 bases from V and 1 base from J, leaving 10 bases between. The CDR3 runs to 13 residues. Germline V lookup: CDR1 MNHNS, CDR2 SASEGT. The CDR3 nucleotides are TGTGCCAGCAGCACGCACCAATCCTACGAGCAGTACTTC. As protein: CASSTHQSYEQYF.

This clonotype was detected ten times or more. The chain is built from TRBV5-1 and TRBJ2-7; D unresolved. V lost 3 bases to trimming and J lost 2 bases, with 15 bases between them. Germline loops: CDR1 SGHRS, CDR2 YFSETQ. The CDR3 contains 15 residues. The CDR3 loop is CASSSDGNLPYEQYF. The CDR3 DNA sequence: TGCGCCAGCAGCTCCGACGGAAATCTTCCCTACGAGCAGTACTTC.

At least ten counts were recorded for this clonotype. The chain employs TRBV12-3 or TRBV12-4 and TRBJ1-1, with D tentatively TRBD1 (6 bases). With 2 bases removed from V and 5 bases from J, the gap between germline ends came to 12 bases. This CDR3 is built from 14 residues. For the CDR3, the DNA is TGTGCCAGCAGTTTAACAGGGAAAGGGACTGAAGCTTTCTTT. This sequence encodes CASSLTGKGTEAFF.

Points on this clonotype: One end of the junction fails to match germline, which may point to a read error. The V call is TRBV2, the J call TRBJ2-7; no reliable D call. CDR3 length: 15 residues. CDR1 is SNHLY and CDR2 is FYNNEI in the germline V gene. This CDR3 is CAGSKTLLISYEQCF. The CDR3 nucleotides read TGTGCCGGCAGTAAGACCCTCCTAATCTCCTACGAGCAGTGCTTC.

The sample holds a few counts of this clonotype. This chain uses TRBV11-2 with TRBJ1-2, with 7 bases lining up with TRBD1. This CDR3 region has 15 residues. V lost 6 bases to trimming and J lost 0 bases; unmatched junction nucleotides: 7. Germline CDR1 SGHAT, CDR2 FQNNGV. The CDR3 loop is CASSRTGTANYGYTF. CDR3 in DNA: TGTGCCAGCAGTCGAACAGGGACAGCTAACTATGGCTACACCTTC.

Notes on this clonotype: A much larger clone is a single base away; this may be a read error. The CDR3 sequence: CASSFGDCYNEQFF. CDR3 nucleotides: TGTGCCAGCAGCTTTGGGGACTGCTACAATGAGCAGTTCTTC. V is TRBV5-5 and J is TRBJ2-1; possible D gene TRBD2, 6 bases. With 2 bases removed from V and 3 bases from J, the gap between germline ends came to 9 bases. Germline V CDR1 and CDR2: SGHKS, YYEKEE (reference sequence). The CDR3 totals 14 residues.

This clonotype was counted at least ten times. V and J are TRBV4-2 and TRBJ2-6; TRBD2 is a possible D gene (5 bases). The germline V and J ends were trimmed by 2 bases and 2 bases, with 10 bases remaining between them. From germline, CDR1 is LGHNA and CDR2 YNFKEQ. This CDR3 is 16 amino acids long. Here the CDR3 reads CASSQTRETGANVLTF. The CDR3 nucleotides are TGTGCCAGCAGCCAAACCCGGGAAACTGGGGCCAACGTCCTGACTTTC.

In this sample, this clonotype turned up many times. The rearrangement uses TRBV2 and TRBJ2-6; tentatively, D is TRBD1 (6 bases). The ends were cut back, 5 bases at V and 2 bases at J, with 10 bases in the middle. CDR1 is SNHLY and CDR2 is FYNNEI in the germline V gene. CDR3 length: 15 residues. The CDR3, as DNA: TGTGCCAGCAGTACACAGGGAGCTGGGGCCAACGTCCTGACTTTC. Translating it yields CASSTQGAGANVLTF.

This clonotype showed up just once. A read error likely explains this, since a far larger clone differs by one base. The CDR3 does not end in the conserved phenylalanine or tryptophan, so this is likely a read error. This rearrangement joins TRBV7-2 to TRBJ2-1; TRBD1 aligns across 8 bases. Germline lookup yields CDR1 SGHTA and CDR2 FQGNSA. The CDR3 has 14 amino acids. V shed 5 bases, J shed 4 bases, and the junction held 4 bases outside the gene matches. The CDR3 region is CASSTRQGYNEQFS. The CDR3 DNA follows: TGTGCCAGCAGCACCCGACAGGGGTACAATGAGCAGTTCTCC.

This clonotype has a count of ten or more. The chain is built from TRBV7-2 and TRBJ1-5; TRBD1 aligns across 12 bases. The CDR3 totals 14 residues. CDR1 is SGHTA, CDR2 FQGNSA, per germline. Trimming removed 3 bases from V and 7 bases from J; junction bases left unmatched: 1. The CDR3 DNA reads TGTGCCAGCAGCTTCGGGACAGGGGGCCAGCCCCAGCATTTT. Amino acid sequence: CASSFGTGGQPQHF.

A few counts support this clonotype. The chain is built from TRBV15 and TRBJ2-3, with TRBD2 as a possible D gene (6 bases). Trimming removed 10 bases at V and 3 bases at J, with 14 bases between. This CDR3 spans 13 amino acids. Looked up from germline, CDR1 is LNHNV and CDR2 is YYDKDF (reference sequence). This CDR3 reads CAIERAGTDTQYF. The CDR3 DNA is TGTGCCATTGAACGTGCGGGGACAGATACGCAGTATTTT. Full variable domain (rest looked up from reference TRBV15 and TRBJ2-3): DAMVIQNPRYQVTQFGKPVTLSCSQTLNHNVMYWYQQKSSQAPKLLFHYYDKDFNNEADTPDNFQSRRPNTSFCFLDIRSPGLGDTAMYLCAIERAGTDTQYFGPGTRLTVL.

Turning to this clonotype: It may be a read error: a sequence one base away is much more abundant. V and J are TRBV5-6 and TRBJ2-5; no firm D call. The CDR3 is 13 residues long. Germline V lookup: CDR1 SGHDT, CDR2 YYEEEE. V lost 2 bases to trimming and J lost 1 base, with 6 bases between them. The CDR3 sequence is CASSFSAQETQYF. The CDR3 nucleotides read TGTGCCAGCAGCTTCAGTGCCCAAGAGACCCAGTACTTC.

The chain uses TRBV6-6 and TRBJ2-3; D gene unclear. V was pared by 2 bases and J by 2 bases, with 14 bases between. This CDR3 contains 16 residues. Germline V gene data show CDR1 as MNHNY and CDR2 as SVGAGI (reference sequence). CDR3 residues: CASSYGPGCNTDTQYF. DNA for the CDR3: TGTGCCAGCAGTTACGGTCCCGGGTGTAACACAGATACGCAGTATTTT.

Ten or more counts support this clonotype. The CDR3 reads CASSGLAGVETQYF. The CDR3 DNA is TGTGCCAGCAGTGGTCTAGCGGGAGTAGAGACCCAGTACTTC. This chain joins TRBV2 and TRBJ2-5, with TRBD2 matching 10 bases. V lost 4 bases, J lost 4 bases, and 3 bases stayed unmatched. The CDR3 is made up of 14 amino acids. Germline V gene sequence: CDR1 SNHLY, CDR2 FYNNEI.

This clonotype has ten or more counts. This rearrangement joins TRBV6-1 to TRBJ1-1; D unclear. V was trimmed by 10 bases and J by 2 bases, leaving 11 bases between them. This CDR3 has 12 amino acids. Per germline, CDR1 MNHNS and CDR2 SASEGT. The CDR3 DNA reads as TGTGCCACCTCCAACAGAAACACTGAAGCTTTCTTT. Translating it yields CATSNRNTEAFF.

This clonotype has a count of ten or more. The J gene is TRBJ2-1, the V gene TRBV29-1; D is uncertain. V was trimmed by 8 bases and J by 1 base, leaving 12 bases between them. Per germline, CDR1 SQVTM and CDR2 ANQGSEA. The CDR3 consists of 13 residues. The CDR3 spells CSSSGISYNEQFF. Written as DNA, the CDR3 is TGCAGCTCCTCAGGTATATCCTACAATGAGCAGTTCTTC.

At least ten counts were recorded for this clonotype. This sequence joins TRBV2 and TRBJ2-7; D gene uncertain. This CDR3 contains 14 residues. The V gene lost 0 bases and the J gene lost 0 bases, with 6 bases spanning the gap. Germline V CDR1 and CDR2: SNHLY, FYNNEI. CDR3 coding DNA: TGTGCCAGCAGTGAAGCCCTGGTCTCCTACGAGCAGTACTTC. Protein sequence: CASSEALVSYEQYF.

This clonotype has ten or more counts. The rearrangement links TRBV3-1 to TRBJ2-7, with unresolved D. CDR1 and CDR2 from the germline V gene are LGHDT and YNNKEL (reference sequence). The V and J ends lost 0 bases and 1 base respectively, with 10 bases between them. The CDR3 totals 15 residues. The CDR3 nucleotides are TGTGCCAGCAGCCAAGATGGAAACCCATCCTACGAGCAGTACTTC. The encoded protein is CASSQDGNPSYEQYF.

The chain employs TRBV7-2 and TRBJ1-6; D unclear. CDR3 size: 14 residues. Looked up from germline, CDR1 is SGHTA and CDR2 is FQGNSA. V shed 5 bases and J shed 10 bases, with 15 bases lying between them. This CDR3 is CASSPLGIGSPLHF. The CDR3 bases are TGTGCCAGCAGCCCCTTGGGGATCGGGTCACCCCTCCACTTT.

The rearrangement links TRBV7-9 to TRBJ2-2, with D unresolved. The CDR3 sequence is 14 residues long. From germline, CDR1 is SEHNR and CDR2 FQNEAQ (reference sequence). The V gene lost 4 bases and the J gene lost 5 bases, with 11 bases spanning the gap. CDR3 in DNA: TGTGCCAGCAGCTCATCAGTAGAGACCGGGGAGCTGTTTTTT. Translated, it gives CASSSSVETGELFF.

This clonotype has a handful of counts. The chain couples TRBV3-1 to TRBJ2-5; 8 positions match TRBD1. This CDR3 contains 14 residues. Germline V gives CDR1 LGHDT, CDR2 YNNKEL (reference sequence). The J segment lost 2 bases and the V segment lost 4 bases, leaving 3 bases of the junction unmatched. CDR3 protein: CASSRQGPQETQYF. The CDR3 DNA reads as TGTGCCAGCAGCCGACAGGGGCCACAAGAGACCCAGTACTTC.

The sample holds a few counts of this clonotype. The V call is TRBV12-3 or TRBV12-4, the J call TRBJ2-3; no firm D call. Between the trimmed V and J ends, which lost 3 bases and 1 base, there was a span of 5 bases. The CDR3 extends over 13 amino acids. DNA of the CDR3: TGTGCCAGCAGTTTTGACGGCACAGATACGCAGTATTTT. It translates to CASSFDGTDTQYF.

This clonotype was counted many times. The chain recombines TRBV4-1 with TRBJ1-2, with D hard to call. This CDR3 has 15 amino acids. Germline V lookup: CDR1 MGHRA, CDR2 YSYEKL. V shed 0 bases and J shed 4 bases, with 12 bases lying between them. CDR3 region: CASSQDQNSRYGYTF. The CDR3 region has the DNA TGCGCCAGCAGCCAAGATCAAAACAGCCGCTATGGCTACACCTTC.

The gene calls are TRBV6-6 and TRBJ2-3, with D maybe TRBD2 (5 bases). CDR1 MNHNY and CDR2 SVGAGI come from the germline V gene (reference sequence). The CDR3 spans 13 residues. V lost 8 bases, J lost 6 bases, and 15 bases lay in between. CDR3 DNA: TGTGCCAGCGGAGGACTTGGTGTGGATACGCAGTATTTT. This encodes CASGGLGVDTQYF.

This clonotype has more than one count but fewer than ten. The chain combines TRBV4-1 with TRBJ2-7, with 10 positions matching TRBD1. This CDR3 region has 15 residues. CDR1 and CDR2 from the germline V gene are MGHRA and YSYEKL. The trim removed 1 base at V and 2 bases at J, leaving 2 bases unmatched. CDR3: CASSQGTGGTYEQYF. CDR3 bases: TGCGCCAGCAGCCAAGGGACAGGGGGTACCTACGAGCAGTACTTC.

This rearrangement joins TRBV6-2 or TRBV6-3 to TRBJ2-1, with 8 bases that match TRBD2. Looked up from germline, CDR1 is MNHEY and CDR2 is SVGEGT. Trimming at V came to 2 bases and at J to 15 bases, leaving 9 bases not matched to a gene. This CDR3 spans 13 amino acids. The CDR3 region has the DNA TGTGCCAGCAGTTACCAAATGACTAGCGCCCCGTTCTTC. Translating gives CASSYQMTSAPFF.

This clonotype occurred many times. A read error may account for a junction end that differs from germline. V and J are TRBV7-7 and TRBJ2-2; TRBD2 is a possible D gene (6 bases). The CDR3 loop spans 15 amino acids. From germline, CDR1 is SSHAT and CDR2 FNYEAQ (reference sequence). CDR3: CASSPQGLASGELFF. CDR3 in DNA: TGTGCTAGCAGCCCTCAAGGTCTAGCGTCCGGGGAGCTGTTTTTT. The complete variable domain, with remaining parts taken from reference TRBV7-7 and TRBJ2-2, reads GAGVSQSPRYKVTKRGQDVTLRCDPISSHATLYWYQQALGQGPEFLTYFNYEAQPDKSGLPSDRFSAERPEGSISTLTIQRTEQRDSAMYRCASSPQGLASGELFFGEGSRLTVL.

The CDR3 sequence: CASSPLAGEQYF. In nucleotides, the CDR3 is TGTGCCAGCAGTCCGCTAGCGGGAGAGCAGTACTTC. J is TRBJ2-7 and V is TRBV12-3 or TRBV12-4; TRBD2 agrees at 9 bases. This CDR3 comprises 12 residues. The ends lost 5 bases at V and 7 bases at J; junction bases unmatched: 3.

On this clonotype: A much larger clone differs from this one at a single base, so this may be a read error. The chain joins TRBV9 to TRBJ2-1; 10 nucleotides agree with TRBD2. The CDR3 has 19 amino acids. Looked up from germline, CDR1 is SGDLS and CDR2 is YYNGEE. CDR3 region: CASSVSEREGLSPYNERFF. The CDR3 DNA reads TGTGCCAGCAGCGTATCGGAGCGGGAGGGCCTTTCCCCCTACAATGAGCGGTTCTTC.

On this clonotype itself: A much larger clone differs from this one at a single base, so this may be a read error. J is TRBJ1-6 and V is TRBV20-1, with D perhaps matching TRBD1 (6 bases). V was cut by 5 bases and J by 9 bases, with 11 bases left in between. Germline assignment: CDR1 DFQATT and CDR2 SNEGSKA (reference sequence). The CDR3 totals 12 residues. The chain's CDR3 is CSARGRGSPLHF. Written as DNA, the CDR3 is TGCAGTGCTCGAGGCAGGGGTTCACCCCTCCACTTT.

For this clonotype: Being one base from a much bigger clone, this may be a read error. This CDR3 is missing its conserved last phenylalanine or tryptophan, likely due to a read error. The gene calls are TRBV29-1 and TRBJ2-1, with D possibly being TRBD1 or TRBD2 (5 bases each). CDR3 length: 11 amino acids. V dropped 4 bases and J dropped 9 bases, with 10 bases sitting between them. Germline loops: CDR1 SQVTM, CDR2 ANQGSEA. The CDR3 DNA reads as TGCAGCGTTGTACTCGGGACTGAGCAGTTCTCC. Its translation is CSVVLGTEQFS.